This TCR beta chain was captured in a study of blood T cell repertoires in COVID-19. Study summary: Acute-phase and convalescent COVID-19 samples originated in the United States, Italy and Spain. From T cells, B-cell-depleted T cells, or PBMCs came the material, which was cDNA or gDNA.

Repertoires were generated with immunoSEQ multiplex PCR, while TCRdb's copy carries only in-frame clones and drops some. Among about 270,000 clones listed, 80% to 90% were seen once. The CDR3 extends over 14 amino acids. V was shortened by 4 bases and J by 4 bases, with 12 bases between the two germline ends. Germline V gives CDR1 SGHDN, CDR2 FVKESK. This clone was detected ten times or more. The genes are TRBV14 and TRBJ2-3, with a tentative D call TRBD1 (5 bases). Sequencing was performed on peripheral blood. This clonotype originated in a woman aged 50 to 65 who had recovered from COVID-19. CDR3 sequence reads: CASSPRVFADTQYF. CDR3 nucleotide sequence: TGTGCCAGCAGCCCCAGGGTGTTTGCAGATACGCAGTATTTT.